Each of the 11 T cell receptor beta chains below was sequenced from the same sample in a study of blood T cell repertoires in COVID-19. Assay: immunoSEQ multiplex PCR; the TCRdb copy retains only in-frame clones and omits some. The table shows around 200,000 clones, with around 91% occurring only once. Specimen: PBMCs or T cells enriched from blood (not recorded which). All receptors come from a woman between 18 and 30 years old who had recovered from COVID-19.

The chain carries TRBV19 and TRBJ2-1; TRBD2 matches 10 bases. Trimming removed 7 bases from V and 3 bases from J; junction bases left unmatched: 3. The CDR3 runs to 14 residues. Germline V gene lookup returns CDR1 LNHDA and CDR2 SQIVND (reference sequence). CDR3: CASTPSGSYNEQFF. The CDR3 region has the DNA TGTGCCAGTACGCCTAGCGGGAGCTACAATGAGCAGTTCTTC.

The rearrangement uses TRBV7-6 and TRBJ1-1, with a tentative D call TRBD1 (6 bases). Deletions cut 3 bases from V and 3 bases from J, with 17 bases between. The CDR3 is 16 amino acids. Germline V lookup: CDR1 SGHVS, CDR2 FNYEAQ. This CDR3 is CASSLTRRGGDTEAFF. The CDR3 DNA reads TGTGCCAGCAGCTTGACTCGCAGGGGTGGCGACACTGAAGCTTTCTTT. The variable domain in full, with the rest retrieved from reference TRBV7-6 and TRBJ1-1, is GAGVSQSPRYKVTKRGQDVALRCDPISGHVSLYWYRQALGQGPEFLTYFNYEAQQDKSGLPNDRFSAERPEGSISTLTIQRTEQRDSAMYRCASSLTRRGGDTEAFFGQGTRLTVV.

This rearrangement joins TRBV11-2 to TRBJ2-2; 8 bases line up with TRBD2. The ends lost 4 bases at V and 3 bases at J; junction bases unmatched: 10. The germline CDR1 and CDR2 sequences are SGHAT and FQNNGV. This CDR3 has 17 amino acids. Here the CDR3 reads CASSYMPGLGDTGELFF. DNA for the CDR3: TGTGCCAGCAGCTATATGCCGGGACTAGGGGACACCGGGGAGCTGTTTTTT. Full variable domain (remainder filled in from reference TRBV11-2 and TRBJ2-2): EAGVAQSPRYKIIEKRQSVAFWCNPISGHATLYWYQQILGQGPKLLIQFQNNGVVDDSQLPKDRFSAERLKGVDSTLKIQPAKLEDSAVYLCASSYMPGLGDTGELFFGEGSRLTVL.

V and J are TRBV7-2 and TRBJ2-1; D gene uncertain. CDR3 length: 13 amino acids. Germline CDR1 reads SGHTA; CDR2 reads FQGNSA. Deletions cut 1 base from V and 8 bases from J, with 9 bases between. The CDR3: CASSLDRQDEQFF. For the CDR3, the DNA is TGTGCCAGCAGCTTAGATCGCCAGGATGAGCAGTTCTTC.

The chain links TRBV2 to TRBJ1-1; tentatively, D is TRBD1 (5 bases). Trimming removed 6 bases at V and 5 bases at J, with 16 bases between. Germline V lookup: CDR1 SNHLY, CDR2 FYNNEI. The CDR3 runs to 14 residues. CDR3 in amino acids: CASRSTGVWTEAFF. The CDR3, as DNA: TGTGCCAGCAGGTCAACAGGAGTCTGGACTGAAGCTTTCTTT.

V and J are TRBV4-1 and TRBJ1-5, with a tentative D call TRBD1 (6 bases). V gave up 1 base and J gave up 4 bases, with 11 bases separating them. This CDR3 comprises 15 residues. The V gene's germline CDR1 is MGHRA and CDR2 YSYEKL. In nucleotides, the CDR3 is TGCGCCAGCAGCCAAGTCAGGACAGAGAATCAGCCCCAGCATTTT. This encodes CASSQVRTENQPQHF.

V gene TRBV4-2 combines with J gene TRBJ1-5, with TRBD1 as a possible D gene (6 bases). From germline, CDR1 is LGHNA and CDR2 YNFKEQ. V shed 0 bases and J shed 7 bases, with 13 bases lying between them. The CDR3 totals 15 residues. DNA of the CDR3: TGTGCCAGCAGCCAAGATCGGGGGGGCAGACAGCCCCAGCATTTT. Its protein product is CASSQDRGGRQPQHF.

CDR3 bases: TGTGCCAGCAATCCACAGCTCTCCTATAATTCACCCCTCCACTTT. Amino acids: CASNPQLSYNSPLHF. The J gene is TRBJ1-6, the V gene TRBV6-5; D gene ambiguous. The V end was cut by 7 bases, the J end by 0 bases, with 10 bases between. Germline V lookup: CDR1 MNHEY, CDR2 SVGAGI. This CDR3 spans 15 amino acids.

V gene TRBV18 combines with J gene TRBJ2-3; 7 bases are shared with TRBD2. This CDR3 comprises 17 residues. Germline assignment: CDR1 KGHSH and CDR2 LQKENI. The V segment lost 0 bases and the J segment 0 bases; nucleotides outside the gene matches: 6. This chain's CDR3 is CASSPPFAGASTDTQYF. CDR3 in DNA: TGTGCCAGCTCACCACCGTTCGCGGGAGCTAGCACAGATACGCAGTATTTT.

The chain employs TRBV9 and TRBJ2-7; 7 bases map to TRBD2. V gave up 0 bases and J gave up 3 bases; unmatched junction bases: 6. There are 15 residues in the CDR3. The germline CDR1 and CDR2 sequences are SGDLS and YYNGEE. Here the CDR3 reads CASSVGAGELYEQYF. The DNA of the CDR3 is TGTGCCAGCAGCGTAGGGGCGGGAGAACTCTACGAGCAGTACTTC.

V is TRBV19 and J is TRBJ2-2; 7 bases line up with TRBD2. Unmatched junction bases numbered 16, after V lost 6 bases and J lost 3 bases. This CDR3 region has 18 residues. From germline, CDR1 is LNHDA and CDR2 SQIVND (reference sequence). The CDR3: CASSMSGIFSLDTGELFF. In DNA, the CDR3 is TGTGCCAGTAGCATGAGCGGGATATTTTCCTTGGACACCGGGGAGCTGTTTTTT.